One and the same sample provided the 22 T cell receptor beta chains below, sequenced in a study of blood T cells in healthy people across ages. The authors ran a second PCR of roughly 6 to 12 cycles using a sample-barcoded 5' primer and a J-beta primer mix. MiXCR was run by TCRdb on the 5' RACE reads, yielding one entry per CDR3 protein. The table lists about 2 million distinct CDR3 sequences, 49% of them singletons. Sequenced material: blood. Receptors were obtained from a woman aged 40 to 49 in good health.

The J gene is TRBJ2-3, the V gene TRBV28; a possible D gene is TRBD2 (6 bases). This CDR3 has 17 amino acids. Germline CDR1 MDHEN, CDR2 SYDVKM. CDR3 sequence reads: CASRDFKRGRFTDTQYF. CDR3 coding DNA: TGTGCAAGTAGGGACTTCAAACGAGGAAGATTCACAGATACGCAGTATTTT.

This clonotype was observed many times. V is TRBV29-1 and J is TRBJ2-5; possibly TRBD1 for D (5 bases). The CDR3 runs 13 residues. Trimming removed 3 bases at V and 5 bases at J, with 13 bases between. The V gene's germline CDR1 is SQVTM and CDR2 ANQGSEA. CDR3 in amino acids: CSVEGRVTETQYF. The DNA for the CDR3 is TGCAGCGTTGAGGGCAGGGTAACGGAGACCCAGTACTTC.

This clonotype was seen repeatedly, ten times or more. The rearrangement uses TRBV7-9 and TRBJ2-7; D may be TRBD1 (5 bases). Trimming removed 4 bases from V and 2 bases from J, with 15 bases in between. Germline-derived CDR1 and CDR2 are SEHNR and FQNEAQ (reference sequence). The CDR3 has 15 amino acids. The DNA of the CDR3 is TGTGCCAGCAGCTCCCCTACAGGTACTGCCTACGAGCAGTACTTC. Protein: CASSSPTGTAYEQYF.

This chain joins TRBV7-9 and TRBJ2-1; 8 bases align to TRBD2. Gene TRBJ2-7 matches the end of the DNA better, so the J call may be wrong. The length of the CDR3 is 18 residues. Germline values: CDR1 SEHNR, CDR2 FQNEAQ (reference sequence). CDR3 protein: CASSSPSGSGGSSYEQYF. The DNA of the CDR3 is TGTGCCAGCAGCTCCCCCTCCGGGAGCGGGGGTAGCTCCTACGAGCAGTACTTC.

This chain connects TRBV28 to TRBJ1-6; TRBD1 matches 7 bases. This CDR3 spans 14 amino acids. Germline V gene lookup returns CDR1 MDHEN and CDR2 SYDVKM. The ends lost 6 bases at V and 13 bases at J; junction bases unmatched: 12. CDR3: CASRGSGQTYPLHF. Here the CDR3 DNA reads TGTGCCAGCAGGGGGTCGGGACAGACTTACCCCCTCCACTTT. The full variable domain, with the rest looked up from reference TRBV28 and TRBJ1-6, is DVKVTQSSRYLVKRTGEKVFLECVQDMDHENMFWYRQDPGLGLRLIYFSYDVKMKEKGDIPEGYSVSREKKERFSLILESASTNQTSMYLCASRGSGQTYPLHFGNGTRLTVT.

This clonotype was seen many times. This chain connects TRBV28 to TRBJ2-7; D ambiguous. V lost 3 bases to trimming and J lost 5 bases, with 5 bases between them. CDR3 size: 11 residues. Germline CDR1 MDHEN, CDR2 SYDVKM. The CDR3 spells CASSFSHEQYF. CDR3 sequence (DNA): TGTGCCAGCAGTTTCTCACACGAGCAGTACTTC.

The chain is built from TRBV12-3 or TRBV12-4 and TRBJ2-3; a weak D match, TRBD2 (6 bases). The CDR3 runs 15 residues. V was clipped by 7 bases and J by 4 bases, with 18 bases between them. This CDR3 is CASKPSIGEADTQYF. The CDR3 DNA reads TGTGCCAGCAAACCATCTATCGGGGAGGCAGATACGCAGTATTTT.

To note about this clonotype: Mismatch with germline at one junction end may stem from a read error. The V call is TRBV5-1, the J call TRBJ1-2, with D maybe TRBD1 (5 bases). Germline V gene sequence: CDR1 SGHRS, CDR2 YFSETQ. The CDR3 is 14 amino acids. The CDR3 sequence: CASGLPGRVNGYTF. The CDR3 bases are TGCGCCAGCGGCTTGCCCGGCAGGGTTAATGGCTACACCTTC.

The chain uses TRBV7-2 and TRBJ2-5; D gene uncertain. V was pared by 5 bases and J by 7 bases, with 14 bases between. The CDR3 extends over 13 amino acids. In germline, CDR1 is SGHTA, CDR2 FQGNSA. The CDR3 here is CASSTRPSGTQYF. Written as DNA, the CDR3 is TGTGCCAGCAGCACCCGACCGTCAGGGACCCAGTACTTC.

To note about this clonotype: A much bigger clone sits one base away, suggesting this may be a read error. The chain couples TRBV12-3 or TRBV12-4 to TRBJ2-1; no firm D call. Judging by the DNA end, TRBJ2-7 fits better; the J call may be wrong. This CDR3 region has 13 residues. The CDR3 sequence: CASSSVSYNEQYF. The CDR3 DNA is TGTGCCAGCAGTTCCGTCTCCTACAATGAGCAGTACTTC.

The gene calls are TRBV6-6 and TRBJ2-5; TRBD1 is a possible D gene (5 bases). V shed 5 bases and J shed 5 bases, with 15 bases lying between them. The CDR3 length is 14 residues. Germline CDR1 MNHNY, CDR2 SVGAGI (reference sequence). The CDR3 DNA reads TGTGCCAGCAGTCCTCAGTTGGGGCAGGAGACCCAGTACTTC. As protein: CASSPQLGQETQYF.

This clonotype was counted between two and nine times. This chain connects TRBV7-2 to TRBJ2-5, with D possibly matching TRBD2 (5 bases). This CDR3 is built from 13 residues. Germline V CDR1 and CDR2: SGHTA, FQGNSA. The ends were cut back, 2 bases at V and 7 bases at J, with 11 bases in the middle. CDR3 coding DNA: TGTGCCAGCAGCTTACGGGGTGAATGGACCCAGTACTTC. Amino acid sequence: CASSLRGEWTQYF.

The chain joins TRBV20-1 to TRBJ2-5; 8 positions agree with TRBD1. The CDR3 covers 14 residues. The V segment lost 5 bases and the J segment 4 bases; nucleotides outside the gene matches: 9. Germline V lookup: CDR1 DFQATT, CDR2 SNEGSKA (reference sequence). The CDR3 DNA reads TGCAGTGCTCCAGGACAGGGTGGGGGAGAGACCCAGTACTTC. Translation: CSAPGQGGGETQYF.

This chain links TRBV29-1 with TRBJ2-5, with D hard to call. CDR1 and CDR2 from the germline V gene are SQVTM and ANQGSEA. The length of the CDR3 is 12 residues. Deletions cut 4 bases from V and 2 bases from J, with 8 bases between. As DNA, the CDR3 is TGCAGCGTTGGGTCCGTTCAAGAGACCCAGTACTTC. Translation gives CSVGSVQETQYF.

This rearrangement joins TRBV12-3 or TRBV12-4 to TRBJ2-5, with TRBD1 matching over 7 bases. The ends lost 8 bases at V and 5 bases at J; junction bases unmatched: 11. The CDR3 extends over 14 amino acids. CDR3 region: CASVSGTDFETQYF. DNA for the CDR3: TGTGCCAGCGTCTCGGGGACAGATTTTGAGACCCAGTACTTC.

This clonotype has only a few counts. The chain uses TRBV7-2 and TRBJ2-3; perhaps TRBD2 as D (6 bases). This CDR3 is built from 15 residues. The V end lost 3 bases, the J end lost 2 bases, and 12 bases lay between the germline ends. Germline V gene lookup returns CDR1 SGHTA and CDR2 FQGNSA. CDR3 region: CASSLSGLLTDTQYF. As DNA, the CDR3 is TGTGCCAGCAGCTTGAGCGGACTACTCACAGATACGCAGTATTTT.

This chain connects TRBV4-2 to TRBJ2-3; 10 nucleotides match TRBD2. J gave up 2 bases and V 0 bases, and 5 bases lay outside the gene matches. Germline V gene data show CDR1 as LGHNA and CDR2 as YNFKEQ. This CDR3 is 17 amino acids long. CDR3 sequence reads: CASSQDLGLADTDTQYF. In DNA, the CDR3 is TGTGCCAGCAGCCAAGACCTAGGACTAGCGGACACAGATACGCAGTATTTT.

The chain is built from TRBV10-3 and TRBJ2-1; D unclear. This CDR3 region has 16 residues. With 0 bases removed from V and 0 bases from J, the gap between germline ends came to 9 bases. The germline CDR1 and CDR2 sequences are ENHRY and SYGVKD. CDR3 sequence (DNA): TGTGCCATCAGTGAGTCGGGGAAAACCTCCTACAATGAGCAGTTCTTC. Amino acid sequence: CAISESGKTSYNEQFF.

The CDR3 DNA follows: TGTGCCAGCAGCGTAGATACACAAGAGACCCAGTACTTC. Its protein is CASSVDTQETQYF. The rearrangement links TRBV9 to TRBJ2-5; no firm D call. The CDR3 loop spans 13 amino acids. Germline V gene data show CDR1 as SGDLS and CDR2 as YYNGEE. V was cut by 0 bases and J by 2 bases, with 5 bases left in between.

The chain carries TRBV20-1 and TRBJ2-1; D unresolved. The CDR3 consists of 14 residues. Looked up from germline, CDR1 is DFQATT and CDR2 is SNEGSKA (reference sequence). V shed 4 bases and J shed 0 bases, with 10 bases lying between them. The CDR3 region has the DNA TGCAGTGCTACGCACTTAAGCTCCTACAATGAGCAGTTCTTC. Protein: CSATHLSSYNEQFF.

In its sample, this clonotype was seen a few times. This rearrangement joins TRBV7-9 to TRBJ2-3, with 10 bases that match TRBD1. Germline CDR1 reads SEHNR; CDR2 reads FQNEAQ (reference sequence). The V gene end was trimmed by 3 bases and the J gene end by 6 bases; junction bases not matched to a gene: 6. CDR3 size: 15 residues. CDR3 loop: CASSFGTGVPDTQYF. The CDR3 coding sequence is TGTGCCAGCAGCTTTGGGACAGGGGTTCCTGATACGCAGTATTTT.

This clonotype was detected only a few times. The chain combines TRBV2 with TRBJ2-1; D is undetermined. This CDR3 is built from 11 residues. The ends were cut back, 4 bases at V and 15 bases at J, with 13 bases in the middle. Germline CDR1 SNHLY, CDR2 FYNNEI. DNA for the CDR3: TGTGCCAGCAGTGCGGAAGCGTTGGGGTTCTTC. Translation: CASSAEALGFF.